The 24 T cell receptor beta chains reported below all come from one sample, sequenced in a study of follicular helper T cells after annual influenza vaccination. The method was immunoSEQ multiplex PCR; TCRdb's version includes in-frame clones alone and lacks a portion of them. Among nearly 15,000 clones, around 84% were seen once, and the ten largest hold about 1.3%. Time point: 2014-2015 season, 7 days after vaccination. The material was CXCR5+ CD38- circulating T follicular helper cells from blood, obtained 7 days after influenza vaccination. Subset in this sample: circulating Tfh, non-naive CD4+CXCR5+PD-1+ (ICOS+CD38+ or ICOS-CD38-). The receptors were gathered from an adult who received the influenza vaccine.

The chain combines TRBV29-1 with TRBJ1-1, with D perhaps TRBD1 (5 bases). Germline CDR1 and CDR2: SQVTM and ANQGSEA. The germline V and J ends were trimmed by 3 bases and 4 bases, with 9 bases remaining between them. The CDR3 has 12 residues. CDR3 protein: CSVDRDVTEAFF. CDR3 nucleotides: TGCAGCGTTGACAGGGATGTCACTGAAGCTTTCTTT. Combining the CDR3 with reference TRBV29-1 and TRBJ1-1 gives the whole variable domain SAVISQKPSRDICQRGTSLTIQCQVDSQVTMMFWYRQQPGQSLTLIATANQGSEATYESGFVIDKFPISRPNLTFSTLTVSNMSPEDSSIYLCSVDRDVTEAFFGQGTRLTVV.

This clone was seen only a few times. The chain carries TRBV18 and TRBJ2-6, with TRBD1 as a possible D gene (5 bases). This CDR3 spans 18 amino acids. CDR1 is KGHSH, CDR2 LQKENI, per germline. V was shortened by 0 bases and J by 2 bases, with 14 bases between the two germline ends. Written as DNA, the CDR3 is TGTGCCAGCTCACCACCGGGGCAGGGCGGCGCTGGGGCCAACGTCCTGACTTTC. Its translation: CASSPPGQGGAGANVLTF.

The chain combines TRBV5-1 with TRBJ1-6; possible D gene TRBD1, 6 bases. CDR3 size: 15 residues. V lost 1 base to trimming and J lost 8 bases, with 13 bases between them. CDR1 is SGHRS and CDR2 is YFSETQ in the germline V gene. The CDR3 DNA is TGCGCCAGCAGCTTGTGGGGGGGCAGCGATTCACCCCTCCACTTT. It codes for CASSLWGGSDSPLHF.

The V and J genes are TRBV7-3 and TRBJ1-1; D may be TRBD1 (6 bases). Trimming cost V 5 bases and J 5 bases, with 12 bases left between them. This CDR3 comprises 13 residues. CDR1 is SGHTA, CDR2 FQGTGA, per germline. CDR3 in amino acids: CASSEGTNTEAFF. The DNA of the CDR3 is TGTGCCAGCAGCGAAGGGACAAATACTGAAGCTTTCTTT.

This CDR3 reads CASSLALGQYGYTF. The CDR3 DNA reads TGTGCCAGCAGCTTAGCGCTCGGACAGTATGGCTACACCTTC. The rearrangement links TRBV7-9 to TRBJ1-2; D may be TRBD1 (6 bases). Trimming left V 0 bases short and J 5 bases short, with 10 bases between. From germline, CDR1 is SEHNR and CDR2 FQNEAQ (reference sequence). The CDR3 is 14 amino acids.

This clone was counted a few times. V is TRBV6-1 and J is TRBJ2-4, with TRBD1 as a possible D gene (6 bases). V was shortened by 6 bases and J by 0 bases, with 12 bases between the two germline ends. Germline lookup yields CDR1 MNHNS and CDR2 SASEGT. The CDR3 length is 15 residues. The CDR3 DNA reads as TGTGCCAGCAGAGAGGACAGCCTAGCCAAAAACATTCAGTACTTC. Encoded protein: CASREDSLAKNIQYF.

The CDR3 reads CASKDGGITGNTIYF. For the CDR3, the DNA is TGTGCCAGTAAGGATGGCGGGATCACTGGAAACACCATATATTTT. J is TRBJ1-3 and V is TRBV19; no clear D gene. The CDR3 is 15 amino acids. CDR1 LNHDA and CDR2 SQIVND come from the germline V gene (reference sequence). The V gene lost 7 bases and the J gene lost 2 bases, with 15 bases spanning the gap.

The chain links TRBV5-1 to TRBJ2-2; tentative D call: TRBD1 (6 bases). The V end was cut by 1 base, the J end by 0 bases, with 10 bases between. The CDR3 covers 16 residues. Looked up from germline, CDR1 is SGHRS and CDR2 is YFSETQ. CDR3 region: CASSLKGVPNTGELFF. CDR3 coding DNA: TGCGCCAGCAGCTTGAAGGGGGTCCCGAACACCGGGGAGCTGTTTTTT. Combining the CDR3 with reference TRBV5-1 and TRBJ2-2 gives the whole variable domain KAGVTQTPRYLIKTRGQQVTLSCSPISGHRSVSWYQQTPGQGLQFLFEYFSETQRNKGNFPGRFSGRQFSNSRSEMNVSTLELGDSALYLCASSLKGVPNTGELFFGEGSRLTVL.

CDR3 nucleotides: TGTGCCAGCAGCGGACTAGCGGGAGAGACCCAGTACTTC. This codes for CASSGLAGETQYF. V and J are TRBV9 and TRBJ2-5; 10 positions match TRBD2. J lost 4 bases, V lost 3 bases, and 0 bases had no gene match. Germline CDR1 is SGDLS and CDR2 is YYNGEE. The CDR3 spans 13 residues.

The chain links TRBV30 to TRBJ2-7; 7 nucleotides align to TRBD1. CDR1 is GTSNPN and CDR2 is SVGIG in the germline V gene (reference sequence). This CDR3 has 12 amino acids. CDR3 nucleotide sequence: TGTGCATGGGCAGGGGGCTCCTACGAGCAGTACTTC. It translates to CAWAGGSYEQYF.

The chain carries TRBV6-1 and TRBJ1-5; the D is unclear. CDR3 length: 13 residues. CDR1 is MNHNS and CDR2 is SASEGT in the germline V gene. Trimming removed 6 bases from V and 7 bases from J, with 13 bases in between. This CDR3 is CASRGSQAQPQHF. The CDR3 nucleotides are TGTGCCAGCAGGGGCAGCCAAGCCCAGCCCCAGCATTTT.

The chain is built from TRBV20-1 and TRBJ2-1; D is possibly TRBD2 (6 bases). The CDR3 is made up of 11 amino acids. Germline V gene sequence: CDR1 DFQATT, CDR2 SNEGSKA (reference sequence). Trimming stripped 6 bases from V and 10 bases from J, with 13 bases between. This CDR3 is CSAALANEQFF. DNA for the CDR3: TGCAGTGCCGCCCTAGCGAACGAGCAGTTCTTC.

J is TRBJ1-1 and V is TRBV30; 7 nucleotides align to TRBD1. Germline trimming cut 2 bases from V and 11 bases from J; bases unmatched to any gene: 11. The CDR3 runs 13 residues. Germline V lookup: CDR1 GTSNPN, CDR2 SVGIG (reference sequence). The CDR3 DNA sequence: TGTGCCTGGAGTAGCTTCCTGGAAGGGGGCGCTTTCTTT. As protein: CAWSSFLEGGAFF.

V is TRBV7-8 and J is TRBJ1-4; TRBD1 is a possible D gene (6 bases). V was pared by 6 bases and J by 4 bases, with 15 bases between. The CDR3 runs 15 residues. CDR1 is SGHVS and CDR2 is FQNEAQ in the germline V gene. The DNA of the CDR3 is TGTGCCAGCAGTTCTTGGACAGTTAATAATGAAAAACTGTTTTTT. The encoded protein is CASSSWTVNNEKLFF.

V is TRBV10-3 and J is TRBJ2-7; 10 nucleotides line up with TRBD2. In germline, CDR1 is ENHRY, CDR2 SYGVKD. CDR3 length: 18 residues. Trimming cost V 6 bases and J 0 bases; bases outside gene matches: 14. The CDR3 region is CAIRAFGSGGTSSYEQYF. CDR3 coding DNA: TGTGCCATCAGGGCATTTGGTAGCGGGGGGACTAGCTCCTACGAGCAGTACTTC.

The chain is built from TRBV29-1 and TRBJ1-4; 9 bases line up with TRBD1. The CDR3 has 15 residues. The V and J ends lost 4 bases and 6 bases, in that order; junction bases with no gene match: 9. CDR1 is SQVTM and CDR2 is ANQGSEA in the germline V gene. The CDR3 loop reads CSVGASTGGDEKLFF. CDR3 nucleotides: TGCAGCGTTGGAGCCTCGACAGGGGGGGATGAAAAACTGTTTTTT.

J is TRBJ2-5 and V is TRBV5-1; no firm D call. V lost 3 bases and J 3 bases, leaving 3 bases between the germline ends. This CDR3 is built from 11 residues. Germline V CDR1 and CDR2: SGHRS, YFSETQ. CDR3: CASSSKETQYF. DNA for the CDR3: TGCGCCAGCAGCTCCAAAGAGACCCAGTACTTC.

V is TRBV19 and J is TRBJ1-5; D is possibly TRBD1 (5 bases). Germline values: CDR1 LNHDA, CDR2 SQIVND (reference sequence). The length of the CDR3 is 14 residues. Deletions cut 2 bases from V and 3 bases from J, with 8 bases between. The CDR3 DNA is TGTGCCAGTAGTATAAGGGGTGACAATCAGCCCCAGCATTTT. Translating it yields CASSIRGDNQPQHF. Looking up the rest from reference TRBV19 and TRBJ1-5 gives the full variable domain: DGGITQSPKYLFRKEGQNVTLSCEQNLNHDAMYWYRQDPGQGLRLIYYSQIVNDFQKGDIAEGYSVSREKKESFPLTVTSAQKNPTAFYLCASSIRGDNQPQHFGDGTRLSIL.

The rearrangement joins TRBV6-4 to TRBJ2-1, with a weak D call TRBD2 (5 bases). V gave up 4 bases and J gave up 8 bases, with 12 bases separating them. CDR1 MRHNA and CDR2 SNTAGT come from the germline V gene. The CDR3 is 13 amino acids. Here the CDR3 reads CASSATSRDEQFF. The DNA of the CDR3 is TGTGCCAGCAGTGCCACTAGTCGCGATGAGCAGTTCTTC.

The chain links TRBV30 to TRBJ1-2, with 7 bases that match TRBD1. This CDR3 region has 12 residues. Germline loops: CDR1 GTSNPN, CDR2 SVGIG (reference sequence). V lost 5 bases, J lost 4 bases, and 4 bases stayed unmatched. CDR3 bases: TGTGCCTGGGACAGGGCTTCCTATGGCTACACCTTC. Protein product: CAWDRASYGYTF. The full variable domain, rest sourced from reference TRBV30 and TRBJ1-2, is SQTIHQWPATLVQPVGSPLSLECTVEGTSNPNLYWYRQAAGRGLQLLFYSVGIGQISSEVPQNLSASRPQDRQFILSSKKLLLSDSGFYLCAWDRASYGYTFGSGTRLTVV.

The V call is TRBV5-4, the J call TRBJ1-2, with 7 bases that match TRBD1. The CDR3 sequence is 17 residues long. V lost 3 bases, J lost 2 bases, and 13 bases stayed unmatched. Germline assignment: CDR1 SGHNT and CDR2 YYREEE (reference sequence). The CDR3 bases are TGTGCCAGCAGCTCCGGACACCCGCGGACAGGAAACTATGGCTACACCTTC. Protein product: CASSSGHPRTGNYGYTF.

The chain combines TRBV7-2 with TRBJ1-1; D may be TRBD1 (5 bases). The CDR3 loop spans 16 amino acids. CDR1 is SGHTA, CDR2 FQGNSA, per germline. Trimming took 6 bases from V and 0 from J, leaving 17 bases between them. The DNA of the CDR3 is TGTGCCAGCAGATATGGGCGGACATCCTTGAACACTGAAGCTTTCTTT. Its protein product is CASRYGRTSLNTEAFF. The variable domain in full, completed from reference TRBV7-2 and TRBJ1-1, reads GAGVSQSPSNKVTEKGKDVELRCDPISGHTALYWYRQSLGQGLEFLIYFQGNSAPDKSGLPSDRFSAERTGGSVSTLTIQRTQQEDSAVYLCASRYGRTSLNTEAFFGQGTRLTVV.

The chain is built from TRBV2 and TRBJ1-6; D might be TRBD1 (6 bases). The CDR3 is 14 residues long. Per the germline V gene, CDR1 is SNHLY and CDR2 is FYNNEI. Trimming stripped 7 bases from V and 7 bases from J, with 14 bases between. The CDR3 protein is CASKQGSQNSPLHF. The CDR3 bases are TGTGCCAGCAAGCAGGGGTCGCAGAATTCACCCCTCCACTTT.

The V call is TRBV11-1, the J call TRBJ1-2; 9 nucleotides align to TRBD1. The CDR3 consists of 14 residues. The V gene's germline CDR1 is SGHAT and CDR2 FQDESV (reference sequence). The V and J ends lost 3 bases and 4 bases, in that order; junction bases with no gene match: 3. CDR3 sequence: CASSFGTGIYGYTF. The CDR3 DNA follows: TGTGCCAGCAGCTTTGGGACAGGGATCTATGGCTACACCTTC.